Presented here are 29 T cell receptor beta chains from one specimen sequenced in a study of T cell changes during pregnancy in multiple sclerosis. Assay: immunoSEQ multiplex PCR; the TCRdb copy retains only in-frame clones and omits some. The data contain almost 50,000 clones, more than 85% of them singletons. This sample comprised peripheral blood, obtained after pregnancy. The source of these receptors is a female donor with multiple sclerosis, enrolled in a pregnancy study.

The genes are TRBV21-1 and TRBJ2-2; TRBD1, the table's D call, was not compared with the DNA. TRBV21-1 is described as a pseudogene. CDR3 size: 21 residues. As DNA, the CDR3 is TGTGCCAGCAGGGGACAGGAGGCCCAACGATTAACGCCCGGGGACACCGGGGAGCTGTTTTTT. Its protein is CASRGQEAQRLTPGDTGELFF.

The rearrangement links TRBV28 to TRBJ2-7; 7 nucleotides match TRBD1. The V and J ends lost 5 bases and 4 bases, in that order; junction bases with no gene match: 11. The CDR3 is 15 residues long. Germline V gives CDR1 MDHEN, CDR2 SYDVKM. The CDR3 bases are TGTGCCAGCAGTAGCGGACAGGCCCGGGGTTACGAGCAGTACTTC. It specifies CASSSGQARGYEQYF. The whole variable domain, filled in from reference TRBV28 and TRBJ2-7, reads DVKVTQSSRYLVKRTGEKVFLECVQDMDHENMFWYRQDPGLGLRLIYFSYDVKMKEKGDIPEGYSVSREKKERFSLILESASTNQTSMYLCASSSGQARGYEQYFGPGTRLTVT.

The CDR3 sequence is CASSYGGGQPQHF. In DNA form, the CDR3 reads TGTGCCAGCAGTTACGGCGGGGGTCAGCCCCAGCATTTT. The V and J genes are TRBV6-5 and TRBJ1-5; D is possibly TRBD1 (5 bases). The V end was cut by 2 bases, the J end by 6 bases, with 8 bases between. The length of the CDR3 is 13 residues. CDR1 is MNHEY and CDR2 is SVGAGI in the germline V gene.

This clone was counted once. The chain employs TRBV6-1 and TRBJ2-2; 8 bases are shared with TRBD1. V lost 0 bases to trimming and J lost 5 bases; unmatched junction nucleotides: 8. This CDR3 contains 17 residues. Germline assignment: CDR1 MNHNS and CDR2 SASEGT. In DNA form, the CDR3 reads TGTGCCAGCAGTGAAGCCGGACAGGGTGCTCGAACCGGGGAGCTGTTTTTT. Protein: CASSEAGQGARTGELFF.

The chain employs TRBV15 and TRBJ2-7; TRBD1 agrees at 9 bases. CDR1 and CDR2 (germline): LNHNV, YYDKDF (reference sequence). The CDR3 spans 15 residues. V shed 1 base and J 5 bases; nucleotides not matched to a gene: 6. CDR3 DNA sequence: TGTGCCACCAGCAGAGCCCGGGACAGGGTAAACGAGCAGTACTTC. It translates to CATSRARDRVNEQYF.

This clone has only one observation. J is TRBJ2-4 and V is TRBV5-1; TRBD2 might be the D (6 bases). The CDR3 spans 16 residues. Germline CDR1 SGHRS, CDR2 YFSETQ. V lost 4 bases and J lost 2, with 16 bases in between. The CDR3 bases are TGCGCCAGCAGCGGGGGGACGGGTCCTCCCAAAAACATTCAGTACTTC. It encodes CASSGGTGPPKNIQYF.

This chain links TRBV30 with TRBJ1-2; 7 bases map to TRBD1. The CDR3 covers 15 residues. After removal of 4 bases from V and 4 bases from J, the junction contained 12 bases not matched to a gene. In germline, CDR1 is GTSNPN, CDR2 SVGIG (reference sequence). The CDR3 here is CAWTIPERDSYGYTF. The CDR3 bases are TGTGCCTGGACCATCCCGGAGAGGGACAGCTATGGCTACACCTTC.

This clone was seen a single time. J is TRBJ2-1 and V is TRBV11-2; 12 nucleotides align to TRBD2. CDR1 is SGHAT, CDR2 FQNNGV, per germline. The CDR3 length is 18 residues. J was trimmed by 5 bases and V by 4 bases; bases with no gene match: 12. Here the CDR3 reads CASSSWPASGGADNEQFF. The CDR3 DNA sequence: TGTGCCAGCAGCTCCTGGCCCGCTAGCGGGGGGGCTGACAATGAGCAGTTCTTC.

This clone was seen only once. The chain recombines TRBV30 with TRBJ2-7; 8 bases map to TRBD1. Germline CDR1 GTSNPN, CDR2 SVGIG (reference sequence). CDR3 length equals 13 residues. The J segment lost 5 bases and the V segment lost 5 bases, leaving 8 bases of the junction unmatched. The CDR3 region is CAWPTDRVNEQYF. The DNA for the CDR3 is TGTGCCTGGCCAACGGACAGGGTCAACGAGCAGTACTTC.

This clone appeared once. This rearrangement joins TRBV4-3 to TRBJ1-2; 7 bases agree with TRBD1. The CDR3 totals 16 residues. CDR1 is LGHNA and CDR2 is YSLEER in the germline V gene. J was trimmed by 4 bases and V by 0 bases; bases with no gene match: 8. As DNA, the CDR3 is TGCGCCAGCAGCCAAGATAACAGGGGCTTAGTCTATGGCTACACCTTC. Translation gives CASSQDNRGLVYGYTF.

The gene calls are TRBV7-9 and TRBJ2-3; 8 nucleotides line up with TRBD2. This CDR3 has 17 residues. Trimming at V came to 7 bases and at J to 4 bases, leaving 16 bases not matched to a gene. The V gene's germline CDR1 is SEHNR and CDR2 FQNEAQ (reference sequence). In DNA form, the CDR3 reads TGTGCCAGCACTATCTTTAACCGGGGGGGCCGGGCAGATACGCAGTATTTT. Encoded protein: CASTIFNRGGRADTQYF.

The gene calls are TRBV29-1 and TRBJ2-7; D remains unclear. V lost 6 bases, J lost 2 bases, and 11 bases lay in between. Germline CDR1 reads SQVTM; CDR2 reads ANQGSEA. This CDR3 spans 12 amino acids. The CDR3 here is CSVESGTYEQYF. CDR3 DNA sequence: TGCAGCGTGGAATCAGGAACCTACGAGCAGTACTTC.

This sequence joins TRBV6-5 and TRBJ2-7; D remains unclear. The V end lost 2 bases, the J end lost 2 bases, and 13 bases lay between the germline ends. CDR3 length: 15 amino acids. From germline, CDR1 is MNHEY and CDR2 SVGAGI. CDR3: CASSYGPPSPYEQYF. The CDR3 coding sequence is TGTGCCAGCAGTTACGGGCCACCTTCCCCCTACGAGCAGTACTTC.

This chain connects TRBV4-3 to TRBJ2-3, with D possibly being TRBD1 (6 bases). Between the trimmed V and J ends, which lost 3 bases and 5 bases, there was a span of 12 bases. From germline, CDR1 is LGHNA and CDR2 YSLEER. The CDR3 is made up of 14 amino acids. CDR3 sequence: CASSQTYREDTQYF. The DNA of the CDR3 is TGCGCCAGCAGCCAGACCTACAGGGAAGATACGCAGTATTTT.

This chain uses TRBV7-9 with TRBJ1-1; D possibly corresponds to TRBD1 (5 bases). The V end lost 1 base, the J end lost 1 base, and 16 bases lay between the germline ends. The CDR3 loop spans 17 amino acids. The germline V gene encodes CDR1 SEHNR and CDR2 FQNEAQ (reference sequence). This CDR3 is CASSLGGTGVKNTEAFF. CDR3 coding DNA: TGTGCCAGCAGCTTAGGGGGGACTGGGGTTAAGAACACTGAAGCTTTCTTT. The full variable domain, in which reference TRBV7-9 and TRBJ1-1 provide the parts outside the CDR3, is DTGVSQNPRHKITKRGQNVTFRCDPISEHNRLYWYRQTLGQGPEFLTYFQNEAQLEKSRLLSDRFSAERPKGSFSTLEIQRTEQGDSAMYLCASSLGGTGVKNTEAFFGQGTRLTVV.

The genes are TRBV7-9 and TRBJ2-1, with 10 bases aligning to TRBD2. Germline values: CDR1 SEHNR, CDR2 FQNEAQ (reference sequence). V lost 5 bases to trimming and J lost 6 bases; unmatched junction nucleotides: 13. CDR3 size: 17 residues. CDR3 loop: CASSPRGAGGPINEQFF. CDR3 DNA sequence: TGTGCCAGCAGCCCCCGGGGAGCGGGGGGGCCCATCAATGAGCAGTTCTTC.

The J gene is TRBJ2-5, the V gene TRBV6-5, with D possibly being TRBD2 (5 bases). The CDR3 consists of 10 residues. Per germline, CDR1 MNHEY and CDR2 SVGAGI. Trimming took 8 bases from V and 5 from J, leaving 6 bases between them. The CDR3 is CASPGETQYF. In DNA form, the CDR3 reads TGTGCCAGCCCGGGGGAGACCCAGTACTTC.

The rearrangement links TRBV4-3 to TRBJ1-2; 7 bases are a match to TRBD1. Losses at the gene ends were 0 bases for V and 2 bases for J; bases not matched to a gene: 3. The CDR3 is 15 amino acids. CDR1 is LGHNA and CDR2 is YSLEER in the germline V gene. This CDR3 reads CASSQETRGNYGYTF. CDR3 in DNA: TGCGCCAGCAGCCAAGAGACCAGGGGGAACTATGGCTACACCTTC.

This clone was recorded once. J is TRBJ1-2 and V is TRBV29-1, with 8 bases that match TRBD1. Germline V gene data show CDR1 as SQVTM and CDR2 as ANQGSEA. The CDR3 contains 15 residues. The V segment lost 6 bases and the J segment 4 bases; nucleotides outside the gene matches: 13. The CDR3 nucleotides are TGCAGCGTCATGGGACAGGAGGGTACGGGCTATGGCTACACCTTC. It yields the protein CSVMGQEGTGYGYTF. The full variable domain, its missing parts supplied by reference TRBV29-1 and TRBJ1-2, is SAVISQKPSRDICQRGTSLTIQCQVDSQVTMMFWYRQQPGQSLTLIATANQGSEATYESGFVIDKFPISRPNLTFSTLTVSNMSPEDSSIYLCSVMGQEGTGYGYTFGSGTRLTVV.

The chain employs TRBV19 and TRBJ2-3; no definite D call. Germline CDR1 LNHDA, CDR2 SQIVND (reference sequence). CDR3 length equals 13 residues. V was trimmed by 0 bases and J by 4 bases, leaving 5 bases between them. The CDR3 spells CASSIEAPDTQYF. The CDR3, as DNA: TGTGCCAGTAGTATAGAGGCACCAGATACGCAGTATTTT.

This chain connects TRBV11-1 to TRBJ1-6; TRBD1 aligns across 7 bases. CDR3 length: 14 residues. With V trimmed by 5 bases and J by 7 bases, 5 bases remained unmatched. CDR1 and CDR2 from the germline V gene are SGHAT and FQDESV (reference sequence). This CDR3 is CASSRGTVNSPLHF. The CDR3 DNA reads TGTGCCAGCAGCCGCGGGACAGTAAATTCACCCCTCCACTTT.

DNA for the CDR3: TGCGCCAGCAGCCGACTACAGGGGGGGTATGGCTACACCTTC. This encodes CASSRLQGGYGYTF. The V gene is TRBV4-3, the J gene TRBJ1-2; 8 bases match TRBD1. The germline V gene has CDR1 LGHNA and CDR2 YSLEER. V trimming: 4 bases; J trimming: 5 bases; junction bases outside the gene matches: 6. This CDR3 is built from 14 residues.

The chain combines TRBV11-2 with TRBJ2-2, with a tentative D call TRBD2 (5 bases). Germline CDR1 and CDR2: SGHAT and FQNNGV. This CDR3 spans 12 amino acids. The CDR3 region has the DNA TGTGACCAGAGGAGGATTAGAGGGGAGCTGTTTTTT. This sequence encodes CDQRRIRGELFF.

V gene TRBV4-2 combines with J gene TRBJ2-7, with TRBD2 identical over 12 bases. Per the germline V gene, CDR1 is LGHNA and CDR2 is YNFKEQ. CDR3 length: 18 amino acids. Trimming removed 0 bases from V and 2 bases from J; junction bases left unmatched: 8. This CDR3 is CASSQESTSGGITYEQYF. CDR3 coding DNA: TGTGCCAGCAGCCAAGAATCAACTAGCGGGGGGATAACCTACGAGCAGTACTTC.

J is TRBJ2-5 and V is TRBV6-5, with 9 bases fitting TRBD1. Gene TRBJ2-7 matches the end of the DNA better, so the J call may be wrong. The germline V gene has CDR1 MNHEY and CDR2 SVGAGI. The CDR3 contains 14 residues. CDR3 DNA: TGTGCCAGCACACAAGGGACAGGGAGAGGCGAGCAGTACTTC. Translating it yields CASTQGTGRGEQYF.

The V and J genes are TRBV9 and TRBJ1-1; D gene uncertain. Germline CDR1 SGDLS, CDR2 YYNGEE. Deletions cut 0 bases from V and 1 base from J, with 7 bases between. This CDR3 has 14 amino acids. This CDR3 is CASSVGQANTEAFF. As DNA, the CDR3 is TGTGCCAGCAGCGTAGGGCAGGCGAACACTGAAGCTTTCTTT.

In DNA form, the CDR3 reads TGCAGCGTTGCAGACGGGGCGGGGGAGACCCAGTACTTC. Amino acid sequence: CSVADGAGETQYF. The V and J genes are TRBV29-1 and TRBJ2-5; tentative D call: TRBD2 (6 bases). The CDR3 is 13 amino acids. Germline V gene sequence: CDR1 SQVTM, CDR2 ANQGSEA. The V end lost 4 bases, the J end lost 5 bases, and 14 bases lay between the germline ends.

The chain couples TRBV15 to TRBJ2-5; a weak D match, TRBD2 (7 bases). Germline lookup yields CDR1 LNHNV and CDR2 YYDKDF (reference sequence). The CDR3 extends over 17 amino acids. V shed 3 bases and J shed 1 base, with 18 bases lying between them. The CDR3 region is CATSRGGGGSIQETQYF. The CDR3 DNA sequence: TGTGCCACCAGCAGGGGTGGCGGGGGCTCAATCCAAGAGACCCAGTACTTC.

The count of this clone is one. The chain recombines TRBV7-9 with TRBJ2-5; possible D gene TRBD2, 6 bases. The germline V gene has CDR1 SEHNR and CDR2 FQNEAQ (reference sequence). V was pared by 3 bases and J by 5 bases, with 7 bases between. This CDR3 has 12 amino acids. Here the CDR3 DNA reads TGTGCCAGCAGCTTTGGGGGGGAGACCCAGTACTTC. Residues: CASSFGGETQYF.